The clone carrying this T cell receptor beta chain came up once. This record comes from a study of lymphopenia after photon versus proton radiotherapy. CDR3 length: 12 amino acids. Germline V gene lookup returns CDR1 WNHNN and CDR2 SYGVQD (reference sequence). The trim removed 9 bases at V and 1 base at J, leaving 3 bases unmatched. This table comes from immunoSEQ multiplex PCR, and its TCRdb copy is limited to in-frame clones, with some not included. The top ten clones hold about 4.3% of a sample with 150,000 to 200,000 clones, more than 85% of them seen once. Sample: peripheral blood, taken from a patient treated with photon-based radiotherapy. This TCR was recovered from a man aged 45 to 65 with gastric cancer. V gene TRBV10-1 combines with J gene TRBJ2-7; 7 bases are a match to TRBD1. The CDR3 region has the DNA TGCGCCAGTCAGGGGGAGTCCTACGAGCAGTACTTC. As protein: CASQGESYEQYF.